The 16 T cell receptor beta chains below were found in one sample sequenced in a study of Ad26.COV2.S vaccination and SARS-CoV-2 variants. Regarding treatment: around 19 received Ad26.COV2.S at low or high dose, single or two shots; about 5 received placebo; per-sample allocation not given. Specimen acquisition occurred on day 63 following the initial vaccine or placebo injection. Repertoires were generated with immunoSEQ multiplex PCR, while TCRdb's copy carries only in-frame clones and drops some. Here the sample spans about 350,000 clones, 88% being singletons. Sequenced here: peripheral blood, sampled in a trial of Ad26.COV2.S vaccine versus placebo. Source of these receptors: a person between 18 and 60 years old who received the Ad26.COV2.S COVID-19 vaccine or a placebo.

Only one count was recorded for this clone. The chain uses TRBV7-9 and TRBJ2-1; 12 nucleotides agree with TRBD1. Germline V CDR1 and CDR2: SEHNR, FQNEAQ (reference sequence). The CDR3 is made up of 15 amino acids. The J segment lost 6 bases and the V segment lost 5 bases, leaving 5 bases of the junction unmatched. CDR3 bases: TGTGCCAGCAGCCGGGGACAGGGGGCATCCAATGAGCAGTTCTTC. It encodes CASSRGQGASNEQFF.

V and J are TRBV28 and TRBJ2-3, with 13 bases aligning to TRBD2. This CDR3 is 14 amino acids long. Unmatched junction bases numbered 6, after V lost 10 bases and J lost 5 bases. The germline V gene has CDR1 MDHEN and CDR2 SYDVKM. CDR3 sequence reads: CATWTSGRLDTQYF. CDR3 nucleotides: TGTGCCACCTGGACTAGCGGGAGACTAGATACGCAGTATTTT. The whole variable domain, filled in from reference TRBV28 and TRBJ2-3, reads DVKVTQSSRYLVKRTGEKVFLECVQDMDHENMFWYRQDPGLGLRLIYFSYDVKMKEKGDIPEGYSVSREKKERFSLILESASTNQTSMYLCATWTSGRLDTQYFGPGTRLTVL.

The chain has TRBV7-3 and TRBJ1-1; D is unclear. V lost 1 base and J lost 6, with 9 bases in between. The CDR3 length is 13 residues. Per germline, CDR1 SGHTA and CDR2 FQGTGA. CDR3 sequence (DNA): TGTGCCAGCAGCTTAAGCGGGTACCCTGAAGCTTTCTTT. Its translation is CASSLSGYPEAFF.

This clone has only one observation. This chain joins TRBV4-3 and TRBJ1-1; D unclear. This CDR3 has 14 amino acids. V was cut by 1 base and J by 1 base, with 7 bases left in between. Germline-derived CDR1 and CDR2 are LGHNA and YSLEER. The CDR3 coding sequence is TGCGCCAGCAGCCAAGTCTGGGGGAACACTGAAGCTTTCTTT. This translates into CASSQVWGNTEAFF.

The CDR3 DNA reads as TGTGCCAGCTCACCTAGACAGGGGGGCACAGATACGCAGTATTTT. Residues: CASSPRQGGTDTQYF. The rearrangement links TRBV18 to TRBJ2-3; 9 bases align to TRBD1. The CDR3 extends over 15 amino acids. Germline V gene data show CDR1 as KGHSH and CDR2 as LQKENI. V trimming: 3 bases; J trimming: 1 base; junction bases outside the gene matches: 2.

This clone was observed once. The chain has TRBV27 and TRBJ2-3; the D gene could be TRBD1 or TRBD2 (5 bases each). V was clipped by 10 bases and J by 6 bases, with 14 bases between them. The CDR3 covers 12 residues. Germline values: CDR1 MNHEY, CDR2 SMNVEV (reference sequence). The CDR3: CATTNWGDTQYF. Written as DNA, the CDR3 is TGTGCCACCACCAACTGGGGGGATACGCAGTATTTT.

In DNA, the CDR3 is TGTGCCAGCAGCTTAATAACGGGGGACACAGATACGCAGTATTTT. Residues: CASSLITGDTDTQYF. V gene TRBV7-3 combines with J gene TRBJ2-3, with TRBD2 as a possible D gene (6 bases). The ends were cut back, 1 base at V and 2 bases at J, with 10 bases in the middle. Germline CDR1 SGHTA, CDR2 FQGTGA. The CDR3 spans 15 residues.

This sequence joins TRBV10-3 and TRBJ2-1; TRBD1 or TRBD2 may be the D gene (5 bases each). CDR1 is ENHRY and CDR2 is SYGVKD in the germline V gene. V was pared by 9 bases and J by 0 bases, with 12 bases between. The CDR3 runs 14 residues. The CDR3 sequence is CAIRDGNSYNEQFF. For the CDR3, the DNA is TGTGCCATTAGGGACGGAAACTCCTACAATGAGCAGTTCTTC.

Here the CDR3 DNA reads TGTGCCAGCAGCCCACAAATCACGGGACGTCAAGAGACCCAGTACTTC. This encodes CASSPQITGRQETQYF. The chain joins TRBV11-1 to TRBJ2-5, with D perhaps given as TRBD1 or TRBD2 (5 bases each). This CDR3 is built from 16 residues. With 5 bases removed from V and 2 bases from J, the gap between germline ends came to 18 bases. The germline gives CDR1 SGHAT, CDR2 FQDESV (reference sequence).

V is TRBV5-4 and J is TRBJ2-2, with a possible D match to TRBD2 (6 bases). Looked up from germline, CDR1 is SGHNT and CDR2 is YYREEE (reference sequence). Trimming left V 2 bases short and J 6 bases short, with 23 bases between. The CDR3 has 18 amino acids. The CDR3: CASSLAPRRLGMAGELFF. Here the CDR3 DNA reads TGTGCCAGCAGCTTAGCCCCTCGGAGACTAGGCATGGCCGGGGAGCTGTTTTTT.

The gene calls are TRBV19 and TRBJ1-6, with D possibly TRBD1 on 6 matching bases. This CDR3 comprises 15 residues. Between the trimmed V and J ends, which lost 3 bases and 8 bases, there was a span of 14 bases. Germline V lookup: CDR1 LNHDA, CDR2 SQIVND (reference sequence). CDR3 nucleotide sequence: TGTGCCAGTAGTATGGGAACAGGGCCGGATTCACCCCTCCACTTT. It specifies CASSMGTGPDSPLHF.

The J gene is TRBJ2-7, the V gene TRBV7-3; D gene unclear. CDR1 is SGHTA and CDR2 is FQGTGA in the germline V gene. The length of the CDR3 is 11 residues. Trimming stripped 5 bases from V and 7 bases from J, with 9 bases between. In DNA, the CDR3 is TGTGCCAGCAGCATAGGTGGGGAGCAGTACTTC. Translated, it gives CASSIGGEQYF.

The chain recombines TRBV21-1 with TRBJ2-7; the table gives TRBD2 as D, unverified against the DNA. TRBV21-1 is a listed pseudogene. CDR3 size: 16 residues. This CDR3 is CASSSERRGCTYEQYF. CDR3 nucleotides: TGTGCCAGCAGTTCCGAACGGCGGGGCTGTACGTACGAGCAGTACTTC.

The chain combines TRBV5-4 with TRBJ2-1; 8 bases are a match to TRBD2. Germline CDR1 is SGHNT and CDR2 is YYREEE (reference sequence). After removal of 0 bases from V and 6 bases from J, the junction contained 2 bases not matched to a gene. The CDR3 loop spans 14 amino acids. CDR3 sequence: CASSLGTSPNEQFF. The DNA of the CDR3 is TGTGCCAGCAGCTTGGGGACTAGCCCCAATGAGCAGTTCTTC.

This chain connects TRBV7-9 to TRBJ2-6; D unresolved. Trimming took off 4 bases at V and 4 bases at J, with 11 bases between the two ends. The germline V gene has CDR1 SEHNR and CDR2 FQNEAQ (reference sequence). This CDR3 spans 15 amino acids. The chain's CDR3 is CASSSPSFGANVLTF. CDR3 nucleotides: TGTGCCAGCAGCTCTCCTTCATTCGGGGCCAACGTCCTGACTTTC.

The chain recombines TRBV3-1 (or the pseudogene TRBV3-2) with TRBJ2-7; 7 bases map to TRBD1. V dropped 0 bases and J dropped 5; count of bases not matched to a gene: 4. Germline-derived CDR1 and CDR2 are LGHDT and YNNKEL (reference sequence). The length of the CDR3 is 14 residues. CDR3 nucleotide sequence: TGTGCCAGCAGCCAAGACCCCCAGGGGGACGAGCAGTACTTC. Its protein is CASSQDPQGDEQYF.